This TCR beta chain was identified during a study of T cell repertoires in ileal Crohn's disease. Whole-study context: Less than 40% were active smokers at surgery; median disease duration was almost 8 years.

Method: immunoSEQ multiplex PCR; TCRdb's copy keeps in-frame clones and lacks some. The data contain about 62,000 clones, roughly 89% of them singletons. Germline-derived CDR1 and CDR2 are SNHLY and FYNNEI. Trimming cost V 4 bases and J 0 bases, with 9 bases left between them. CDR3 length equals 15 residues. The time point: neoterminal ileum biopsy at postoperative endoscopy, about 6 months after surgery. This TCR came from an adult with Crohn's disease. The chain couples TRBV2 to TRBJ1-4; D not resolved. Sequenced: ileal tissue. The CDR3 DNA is TGTGCCAGCAGTGCTCGTGGAGCAACTAATGAAAAACTGTTTTTT. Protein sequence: CASSARGATNEKLFF.